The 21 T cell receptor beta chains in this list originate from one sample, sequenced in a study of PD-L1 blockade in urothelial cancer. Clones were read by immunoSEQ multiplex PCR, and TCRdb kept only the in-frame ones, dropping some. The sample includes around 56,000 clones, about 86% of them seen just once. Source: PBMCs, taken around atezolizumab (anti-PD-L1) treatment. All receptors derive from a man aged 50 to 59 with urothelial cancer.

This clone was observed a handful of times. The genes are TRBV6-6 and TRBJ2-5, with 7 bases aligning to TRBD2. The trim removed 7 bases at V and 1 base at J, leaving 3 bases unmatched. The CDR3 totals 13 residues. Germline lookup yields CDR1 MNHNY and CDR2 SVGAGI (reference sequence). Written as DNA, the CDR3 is TGTGCCAGCAACGGGAGGCCCCAAGAGACCCAGTACTTC. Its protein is CASNGRPQETQYF.

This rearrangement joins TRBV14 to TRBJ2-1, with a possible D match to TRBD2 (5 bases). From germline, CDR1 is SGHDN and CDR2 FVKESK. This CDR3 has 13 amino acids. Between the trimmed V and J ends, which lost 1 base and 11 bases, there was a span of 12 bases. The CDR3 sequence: CASSQVLNGKQFF. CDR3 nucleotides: TGTGCCAGCAGCCAAGTACTTAACGGGAAGCAGTTCTTC.

The CDR3 protein is CASSPGQHYGYTF. CDR3 nucleotide sequence: TGTGCCAGCAGCCCAGGGCAACACTATGGCTACACCTTC. This chain joins TRBV7-3 and TRBJ1-2; the D gene is possibly TRBD1 (5 bases). CDR3 size: 13 residues. The V gene's germline CDR1 is SGHTA and CDR2 FQGTGA. V shed 5 bases and J shed 3 bases, with 10 bases lying between them. Together with reference TRBV7-3 and TRBJ1-2, the CDR3 gives the full variable domain: GAGVSQTPSNKVTEKGKYVELRCDPISGHTALYWYRQSLGQGPEFLIYFQGTGAADDSGLPNDRFFAVRPEGSVSTLKIQRTERGDSAVYLCASSPGQHYGYTFGSGTRLTVV.

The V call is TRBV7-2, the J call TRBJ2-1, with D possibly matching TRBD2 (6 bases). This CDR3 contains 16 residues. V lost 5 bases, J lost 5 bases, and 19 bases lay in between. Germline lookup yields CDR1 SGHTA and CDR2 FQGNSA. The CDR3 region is CASSKSRDLIHNEQFF. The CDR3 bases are TGTGCCAGCAGCAAGAGTCGGGACTTAATCCACAATGAGCAGTTCTTC.

The CDR3 is CASSAISGSGEQFF. The DNA for the CDR3 is TGTGCCAGCAGTGCGATTAGCGGGAGCGGTGAGCAGTTCTTC. The chain has TRBV6-4 and TRBJ2-1; the match to TRBD2 covers 9 bases. V lost 4 bases and J lost 9; bases outside the gene matches: 7. The CDR3 is 14 residues long. The germline V gene has CDR1 MRHNA and CDR2 SNTAGT.

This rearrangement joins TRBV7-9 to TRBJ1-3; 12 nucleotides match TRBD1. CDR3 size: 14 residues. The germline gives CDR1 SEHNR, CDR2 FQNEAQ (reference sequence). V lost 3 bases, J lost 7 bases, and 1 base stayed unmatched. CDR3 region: CASSLGQGANTIYF. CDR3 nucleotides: TGTGCCAGCAGCTTGGGACAGGGGGCGAACACCATATATTTT.

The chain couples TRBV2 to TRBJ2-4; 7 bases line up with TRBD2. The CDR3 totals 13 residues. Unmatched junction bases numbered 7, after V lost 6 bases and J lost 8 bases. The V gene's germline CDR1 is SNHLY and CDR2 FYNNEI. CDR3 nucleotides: TGTGCCAGCAGATTTCAGGGAGGGGACATTCAGTACTTC. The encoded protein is CASRFQGGDIQYF. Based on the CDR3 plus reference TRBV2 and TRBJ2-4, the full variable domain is EPEVTQTPSHQVTQMGQEVILRCVPISNHLYFYWYRQILGQKVEFLVSFYNNEISEKSEIFDDQFSVERPDGSNFTLKIRSTKLEDSAMYFCASRFQGGDIQYFGAGTRLSVL.

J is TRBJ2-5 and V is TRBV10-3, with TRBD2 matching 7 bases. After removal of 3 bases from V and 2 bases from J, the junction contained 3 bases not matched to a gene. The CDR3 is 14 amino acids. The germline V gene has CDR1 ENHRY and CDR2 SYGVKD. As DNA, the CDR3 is TGTGCCATCAGTGAAGGCGGGAGTCAAGAGACCCAGTACTTC. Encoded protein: CAISEGGSQETQYF.

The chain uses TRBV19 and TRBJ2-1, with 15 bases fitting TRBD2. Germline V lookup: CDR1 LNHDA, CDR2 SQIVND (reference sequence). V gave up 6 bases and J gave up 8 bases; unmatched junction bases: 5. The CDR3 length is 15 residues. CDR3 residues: CASSGLAGGEYEQFF. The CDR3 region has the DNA TGTGCCAGTAGCGGACTAGCGGGAGGGGAGTATGAGCAGTTCTTC.

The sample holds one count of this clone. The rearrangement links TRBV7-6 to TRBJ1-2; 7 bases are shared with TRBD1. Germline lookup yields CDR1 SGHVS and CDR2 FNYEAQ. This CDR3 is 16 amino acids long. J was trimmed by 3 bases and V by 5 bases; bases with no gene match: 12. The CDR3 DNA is TGTGCCAGCAGCCCCGTCCCCGGAGGGGGCGACTATGGCTACACCTTC. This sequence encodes CASSPVPGGGDYGYTF.

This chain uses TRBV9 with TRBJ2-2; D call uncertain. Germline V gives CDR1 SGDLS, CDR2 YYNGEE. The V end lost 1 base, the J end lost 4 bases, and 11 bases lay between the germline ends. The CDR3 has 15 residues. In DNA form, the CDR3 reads TGTGCCAGCAGCGTAACGGGTCGATCCACCGGGGAGCTGTTTTTT. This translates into CASSVTGRSTGELFF.

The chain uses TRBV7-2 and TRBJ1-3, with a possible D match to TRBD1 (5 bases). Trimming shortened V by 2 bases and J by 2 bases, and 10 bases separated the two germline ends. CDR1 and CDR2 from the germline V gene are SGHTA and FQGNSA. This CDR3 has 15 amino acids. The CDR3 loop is CASSLQGGAGNTIYF. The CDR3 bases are TGTGCCAGCAGCTTACAAGGAGGGGCTGGAAACACCATATATTTT. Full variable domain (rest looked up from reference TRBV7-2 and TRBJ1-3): GAGVSQSPSNKVTEKGKDVELRCDPISGHTALYWYRQSLGQGLEFLIYFQGNSAPDKSGLPSDRFSAERTGGSVSTLTIQRTQQEDSAVYLCASSLQGGAGNTIYFGEGSWLTVV.

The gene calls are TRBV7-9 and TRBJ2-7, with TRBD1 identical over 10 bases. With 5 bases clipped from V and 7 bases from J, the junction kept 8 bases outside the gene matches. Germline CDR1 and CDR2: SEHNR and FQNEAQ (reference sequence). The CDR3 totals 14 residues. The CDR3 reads CASSETGGDLEQYF. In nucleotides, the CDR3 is TGTGCCAGCAGCGAGACAGGGGGCGACTTGGAGCAGTACTTC.

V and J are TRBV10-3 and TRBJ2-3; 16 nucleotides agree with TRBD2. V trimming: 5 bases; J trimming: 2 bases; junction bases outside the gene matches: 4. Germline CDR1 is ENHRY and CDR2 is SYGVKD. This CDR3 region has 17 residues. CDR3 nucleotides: TGTGCCATCAGTCCGGGACTAGCGGGAGGGTCCACAGATACGCAGTATTTT. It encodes CAISPGLAGGSTDTQYF.

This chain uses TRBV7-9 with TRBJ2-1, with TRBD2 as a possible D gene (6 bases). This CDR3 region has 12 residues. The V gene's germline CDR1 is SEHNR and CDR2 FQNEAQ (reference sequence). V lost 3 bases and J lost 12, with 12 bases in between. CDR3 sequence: CASSLIGRGQFF. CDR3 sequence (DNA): TGTGCCAGCAGCTTGATAGGGCGGGGGCAGTTCTTC.

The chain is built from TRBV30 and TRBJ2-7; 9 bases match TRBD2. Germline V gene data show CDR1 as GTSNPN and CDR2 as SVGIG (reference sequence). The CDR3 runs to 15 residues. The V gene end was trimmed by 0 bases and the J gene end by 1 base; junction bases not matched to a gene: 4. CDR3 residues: CAWSVSGSLSYEQYF. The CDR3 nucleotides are TGTGCCTGGAGTGTTAGCGGGAGTCTTTCCTACGAGCAGTACTTC.

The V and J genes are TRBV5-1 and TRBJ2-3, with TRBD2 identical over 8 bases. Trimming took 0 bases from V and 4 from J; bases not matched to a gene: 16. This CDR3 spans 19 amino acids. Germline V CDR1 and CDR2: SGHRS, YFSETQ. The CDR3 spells CASSLGLAGQARRADTQYF. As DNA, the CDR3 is TGCGCCAGCAGCTTGGGTCTAGCGGGCCAAGCCCGGCGCGCAGATACGCAGTATTTT.

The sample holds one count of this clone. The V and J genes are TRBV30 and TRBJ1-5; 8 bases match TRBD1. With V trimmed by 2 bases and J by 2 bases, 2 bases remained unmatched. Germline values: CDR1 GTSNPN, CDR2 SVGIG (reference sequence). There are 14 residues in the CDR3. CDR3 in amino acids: CAWSKTGGNQPQHF. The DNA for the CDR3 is TGTGCCTGGAGTAAGACAGGGGGCAATCAGCCCCAGCATTTT.

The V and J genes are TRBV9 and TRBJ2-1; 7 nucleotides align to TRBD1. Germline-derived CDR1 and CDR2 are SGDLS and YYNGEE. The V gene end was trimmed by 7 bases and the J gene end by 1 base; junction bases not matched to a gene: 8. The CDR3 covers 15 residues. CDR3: CASGRTGDSYNEQFF. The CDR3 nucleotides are TGTGCCAGCGGCCGTACAGGGGATTCCTACAATGAGCAGTTCTTC.

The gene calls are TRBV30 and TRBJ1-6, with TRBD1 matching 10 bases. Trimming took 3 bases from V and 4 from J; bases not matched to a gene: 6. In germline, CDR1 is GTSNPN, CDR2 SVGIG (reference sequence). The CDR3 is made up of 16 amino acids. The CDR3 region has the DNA TGTGCCTGGAGCGGACAGGGGGGCCCTTATAATTCACCCCTCCACTTT. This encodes CAWSGQGGPYNSPLHF. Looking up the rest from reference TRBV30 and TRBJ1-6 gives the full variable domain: SQTIHQWPATLVQPVGSPLSLECTVEGTSNPNLYWYRQAAGRGLQLLFYSVGIGQISSEVPQNLSASRPQDRQFILSSKKLLLSDSGFYLCAWSGQGGPYNSPLHFGNGTRLTVT.

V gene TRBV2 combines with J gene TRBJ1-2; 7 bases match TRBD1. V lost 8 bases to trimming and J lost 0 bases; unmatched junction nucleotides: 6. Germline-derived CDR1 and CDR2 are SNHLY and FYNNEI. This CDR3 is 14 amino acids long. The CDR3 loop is CASARTGTNYGYTF. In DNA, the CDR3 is TGTGCCAGCGCTCGGACAGGAACTAACTATGGCTACACCTTC.